Sequencing of this T cell receptor (beta chain) was carried out in a study of T cells in Graves' hyperthyroidism and ophthalmopathy. Overall study results and limits: Ophthalmopathy prediction by the model preceded onset by a median about 6.8 months.

V was clipped by 6 bases and J by 5 bases, with 18 bases between them. CDR3 length: 14 amino acids. Germline V gene lookup returns CDR1 DFQATT and CDR2 SNEGSKA (reference sequence). Worth noting for this clonotype: Its antigen is currently unknown.

Amplified TCR beta CDR3 regions came from RNA transcripts. First-round RT-PCR targeting the TCR CDR3 was performed with the HTBI primer set. TCRdb reprocessed the multiplex PCR reads via MiXCR and lists one record per CDR3 protein. The data contain about 640,000 distinct CDR3 sequences, roughly 20% of them singletons. Ophthalmopathy patients had Clinical Activity Score at least 3, NOSPECS grade at least 4, duration under 3 months. Those patients with uncontrolled infection, other autoimmune disease, pregnancy or lactation were excluded. Thyroid ultrasound, orbital computed tomography, clinical symptoms, and serum thyroxine and TRAb underpinned diagnoses.

Source material: blood. The TCR sequence derives from a man aged 30-40 years with Graves' ophthalmopathy. The rearrangement uses TRBV20-1 and TRBJ2-3; D possibly uses TRBD1 or TRBD2 (6 bases each). The CDR3 nucleotides are TGCAGTGCCACACCCCCGGGGGCGGGAGATACGCAGTATTTT. Translated, it gives CSATPPGAGDTQYF.